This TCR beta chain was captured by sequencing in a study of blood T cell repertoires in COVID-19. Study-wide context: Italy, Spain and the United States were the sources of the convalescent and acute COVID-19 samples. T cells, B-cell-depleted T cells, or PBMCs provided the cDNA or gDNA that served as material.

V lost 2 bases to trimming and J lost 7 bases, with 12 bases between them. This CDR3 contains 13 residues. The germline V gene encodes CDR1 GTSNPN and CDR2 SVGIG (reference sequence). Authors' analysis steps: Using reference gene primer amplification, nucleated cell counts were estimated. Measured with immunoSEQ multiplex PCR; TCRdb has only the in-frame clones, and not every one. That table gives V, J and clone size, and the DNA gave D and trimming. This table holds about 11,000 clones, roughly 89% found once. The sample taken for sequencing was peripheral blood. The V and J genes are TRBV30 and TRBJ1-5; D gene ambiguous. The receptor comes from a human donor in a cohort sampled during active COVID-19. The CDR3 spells CAWSTTSGQPQHF. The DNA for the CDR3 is TGTGCCTGGAGTACGACCTCGGGGCAGCCCCAGCATTTT. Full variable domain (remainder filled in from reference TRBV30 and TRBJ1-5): SQTIHQWPATLVQPVGSPLSLECTVEGTSNPNLYWYRQAAGRGLQLLFYSVGIGQISSEVPQNLSASRPQDRQFILSSKKLLLSDSGFYLCAWSTTSGQPQHFGDGTRLSIL.